This T cell receptor beta chain was sequenced in a study of blood T cell repertoires in COVID-19. At the level of the study: Whether acute or convalescent, the COVID-19 samples came from the United States, Italy and Spain. Sources were T cells, B-cell-depleted T cells, or PBMCs; the material itself was cDNA or gDNA.

TCRdb keeps only in-frame clones here, not all; method: immunoSEQ multiplex PCR. The table shows 190,000 or so clones, with 78% occurring only once. V was clipped by 5 bases and J by 2 bases; unmatched bases: 10. Germline CDR1 SGHVS, CDR2 FNYEAQ. The CDR3 is 16 amino acids. This clone was seen once. This sequence was found in a woman at least 80 years old with active or convalescent COVID-19. This chain connects TRBV7-6 to TRBJ1-1; 8 bases align to TRBD1. The sample taken for sequencing was peripheral blood. Here the CDR3 DNA reads TGTGCCAGCAGCGCATCCCTCAGGGGGCCCAACACTGAAGCTTTCTTT. Translated, it gives CASSASLRGPNTEAFF.